This T cell receptor beta chain was identified in a study of T cell responses to AZD1222 COVID-19 vaccine. This CDR3 comprises 15 residues. Per germline, CDR1 SGDLS and CDR2 YYNGEE. With V trimmed by 4 bases and J by 2 bases, 5 bases remained unmatched. Assay used: immunoSEQ multiplex PCR; TCRdb lists only in-frame clones, some missing. The table records 150,000 to 250,000 clones, approximately 95% of them present only once. Study results and caveats: Donors were mostly white British, more females; clonal diversity possibly underestimated. CD4 TCRs associated with vaccination spanned spike, dominating at 160-218 and 743-854.

In this sample, this clone turned up once. What it recognizes is unknown. Sequencing was performed on peripheral blood, taken 28 days after the second AZD1222 dose. The sequence was obtained from an adult who received the AZD1222 COVID-19 vaccine. This chain uses TRBV9 with TRBJ1-3, with TRBD1 matching over 8 bases. The CDR3 DNA reads TGTGCCAGCAGCTTCCGGACAGGGACTGGAAACACCATATATTTT. It specifies CASSFRTGTGNTIYF.